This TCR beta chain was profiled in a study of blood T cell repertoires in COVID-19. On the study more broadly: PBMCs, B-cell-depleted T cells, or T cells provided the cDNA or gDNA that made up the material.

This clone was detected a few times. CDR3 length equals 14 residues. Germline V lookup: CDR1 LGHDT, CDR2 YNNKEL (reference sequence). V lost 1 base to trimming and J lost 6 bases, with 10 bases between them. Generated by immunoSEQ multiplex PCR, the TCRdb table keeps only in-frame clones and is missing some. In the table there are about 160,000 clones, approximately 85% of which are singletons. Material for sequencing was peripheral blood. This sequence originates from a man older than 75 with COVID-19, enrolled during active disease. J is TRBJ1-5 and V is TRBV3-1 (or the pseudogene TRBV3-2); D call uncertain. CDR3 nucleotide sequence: TGTGCCAGCAGCCAAGGAGGCGGAGGTCAGCCCCAGCATTTT. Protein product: CASSQGGGGQPQHF.